These 3 T cell receptor beta chains came from one sample sequenced in a study of blood T cell repertoires in COVID-19. This table comes from immunoSEQ multiplex PCR, and its TCRdb copy is limited to in-frame clones, with some not included. The sample comprises about 150,000 clones, 70% to 90% of which are singletons, and 8.3% rests with the top ten. Material: peripheral blood. These receptors originate from a woman aged 60 to 75 with COVID-19, enrolled during active disease.

This chain links TRBV6-6 with TRBJ2-2; 11 bases are a match to TRBD2. V dropped 11 bases and J dropped 7; count of bases not matched to a gene: 12. Per germline, CDR1 MNHNY and CDR2 SVGAGI (reference sequence). The CDR3 is made up of 15 amino acids. The DNA of the CDR3 is TGTGCCTACAAAGCTAGCGGGAGGATGTTCGGGGAGCTGTTTTTT. This sequence encodes CAYKASGRMFGELFF.

The chain uses TRBV11-2 and TRBJ1-2, with 7 positions matching TRBD1. From germline, CDR1 is SGHAT and CDR2 FQNNGV. CDR3 size: 14 residues. V lost 4 bases to trimming and J lost 4 bases; unmatched junction nucleotides: 6. CDR3: CASSSTGAGYGYTF. CDR3 DNA sequence: TGTGCCAGCAGCTCCACAGGGGCAGGCTATGGCTACACCTTC. Complete variable domain (other parts from reference TRBV11-2 and TRBJ1-2): EAGVAQSPRYKIIEKRQSVAFWCNPISGHATLYWYQQILGQGPKLLIQFQNNGVVDDSQLPKDRFSAERLKGVDSTLKIQPAKLEDSAVYLCASSSTGAGYGYTFGSGTRLTVV.

V gene TRBV3-1 (or the pseudogene TRBV3-2) combines with J gene TRBJ2-1; 7 bases match TRBD2. V shed 6 bases, J shed 1 base, and the junction held 12 bases outside the gene matches. The germline CDR1 and CDR2 sequences are LGHDT and YNNKEL (reference sequence). The CDR3 runs to 17 residues. CDR3 coding DNA: TGTGCCAGCAGACGAAGCGGGGCCCAACCTTCCTACAATGAGCAGTTCTTC. Encoded protein: CASRRSGAQPSYNEQFF.